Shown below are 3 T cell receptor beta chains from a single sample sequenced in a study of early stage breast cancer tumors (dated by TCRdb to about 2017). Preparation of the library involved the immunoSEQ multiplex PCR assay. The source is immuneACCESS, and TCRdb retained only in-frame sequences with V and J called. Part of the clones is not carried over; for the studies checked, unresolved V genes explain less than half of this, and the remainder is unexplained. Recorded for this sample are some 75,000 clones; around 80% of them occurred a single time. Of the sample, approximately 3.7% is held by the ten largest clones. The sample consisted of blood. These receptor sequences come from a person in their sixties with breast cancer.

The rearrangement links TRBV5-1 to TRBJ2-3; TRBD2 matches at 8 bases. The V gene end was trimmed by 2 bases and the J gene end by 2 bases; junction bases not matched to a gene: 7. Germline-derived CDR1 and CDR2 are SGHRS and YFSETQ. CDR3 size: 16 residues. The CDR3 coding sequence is TGCGCCAGCAGCTTAAAGGGCGGGGGGCCCACAGATACGCAGTATTTT. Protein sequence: CASSLKGGGPTDTQYF.

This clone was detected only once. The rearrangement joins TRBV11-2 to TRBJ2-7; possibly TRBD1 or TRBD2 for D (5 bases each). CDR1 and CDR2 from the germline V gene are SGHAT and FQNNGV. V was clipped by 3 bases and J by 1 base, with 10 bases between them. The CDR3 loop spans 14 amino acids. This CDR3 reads CASSFPGLSYEQYF. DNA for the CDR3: TGTGCCAGCAGCTTCCCGGGGCTTTCCTACGAGCAGTACTTC.

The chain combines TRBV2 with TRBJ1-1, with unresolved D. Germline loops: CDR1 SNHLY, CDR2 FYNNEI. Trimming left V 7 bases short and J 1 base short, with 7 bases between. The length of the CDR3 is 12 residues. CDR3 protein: CASTSENTEAFF. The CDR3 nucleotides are TGTGCCAGCACCTCCGAGAACACTGAAGCTTTCTTT.